The 28 T cell receptor beta chains listed next were all sequenced from one sample in a study of cytomegalovirus exposure and HLA in healthy donors. Use of 60 Vbeta and 13 Jbeta primers characterized the PCR. Measured with immunoSEQ multiplex PCR; TCRdb has only the in-frame clones, and not every one. The sample has about 120,000 clones, approximately 80% seen once. Specimen: PBMCs. Receptors originate from a woman in her thirties or forties in good health and CMV-seropositive.

Worth noting for this clone: In the same sample, other DNA sequences code for this CDR3. The V and J genes are TRBV27 and TRBJ1-6; D is undetermined. The CDR3 extends over 17 amino acids. V lost 5 bases to trimming and J lost 0 bases, with 14 bases between them. Germline V gene data show CDR1 as MNHEY and CDR2 as SMNVEV (reference sequence). The CDR3 loop is CASSPRTPSSYNSPLHF. In nucleotides, the CDR3 is TGTGCCAGCAGTCCCCGGACTCCGAGCTCCTATAATTCACCCCTCCACTTT.

This clone was seen a single time. The chain has TRBV18 and TRBJ1-1; 8 bases fit TRBD1. The ends lost 4 bases at V and 5 bases at J; junction bases unmatched: 9. The germline CDR1 and CDR2 sequences are KGHSH and LQKENI. The CDR3 contains 15 residues. The CDR3 sequence is CASSLSRGRLTEAFF. DNA for the CDR3: TGTGCCAGCTCACTGAGCAGGGGGCGGTTAACTGAAGCTTTCTTT.

The chain is built from TRBV2 and TRBJ2-4; TRBD1 might be the D (5 bases). The CDR3 covers 16 residues. Between the trimmed V and J ends, which lost 5 bases and 0 bases, there was a span of 14 bases. Germline loops: CDR1 SNHLY, CDR2 FYNNEI. CDR3 loop: CASSRTGGIAKNIQYF. CDR3 sequence (DNA): TGTGCCAGCAGTCGCACAGGCGGAATAGCCAAAAACATTCAGTACTTC.

This clone was counted a single time. V is TRBV19 and J is TRBJ1-2; D call uncertain. This CDR3 contains 20 residues. Trimming cost V 6 bases and J 0 bases, with 29 bases left between them. The germline CDR1 and CDR2 sequences are LNHDA and SQIVND (reference sequence). This CDR3 is CASSASRGAGFSLANYGYTF. In nucleotides, the CDR3 is TGTGCCAGTAGCGCCTCGCGGGGAGCAGGCTTCTCCCTAGCTAACTATGGCTACACCTTC.

This chain connects TRBV5-4 to TRBJ2-5; TRBD2 aligns across 11 bases. The J call may be in error: the DNA end matches TRBJ2-7 better. Germline-derived CDR1 and CDR2 are SGHNT and YYREEE (reference sequence). The CDR3 has 15 residues. Here the CDR3 DNA reads TGTGCCAGCAGCTTGGAACTAGCGGGGGACTACGAGCAGTACTTC. The encoded protein is CASSLELAGDYEQYF.

The rearrangement links TRBV5-4 to TRBJ2-7; 9 bases match TRBD2. With 4 bases clipped from V and 2 bases from J, the junction kept 4 bases outside the gene matches. The germline gives CDR1 SGHNT, CDR2 YYREEE (reference sequence). The CDR3 runs 14 residues. The CDR3 coding sequence is TGTGCCAGCAGCCGAGCGGGAGGAACCTACGAGCAGTACTTC. Its protein is CASSRAGGTYEQYF.

The chain employs TRBV9 and TRBJ2-1; D not resolved. Trimming cost V 0 bases and J 7 bases, with 8 bases left between them. The CDR3 loop spans 13 amino acids. Per germline, CDR1 SGDLS and CDR2 YYNGEE. This chain's CDR3 is CASSVARANEQFF. The CDR3 region has the DNA TGTGCCAGCAGCGTAGCCCGAGCGAATGAGCAGTTCTTC.

The V gene is TRBV11-2, the J gene TRBJ2-7; unclear D gene. CDR3 size: 14 residues. Trimming cost V 5 bases and J 3 bases, with 14 bases left between them. Per the germline V gene, CDR1 is SGHAT and CDR2 is FQNNGV. CDR3 sequence reads: CASSPIEVYYEQYF. DNA of the CDR3: TGTGCCAGCAGCCCCATTGAGGTATACTACGAGCAGTACTTC.

This rearrangement joins TRBV5-1 to TRBJ1-1; unclear D gene. This CDR3 region has 12 residues. From germline, CDR1 is SGHRS and CDR2 YFSETQ. V lost 4 bases to trimming and J lost 8 bases, with 12 bases between them. The CDR3 bases are TGCGCCAGCAGCGTAGACCGGGGAGAAGCTTTCTTT. Protein sequence: CASSVDRGEAFF.

In its sample, this clone was seen a few times. The chain combines TRBV4-1 with TRBJ1-5, with 7 bases identical to TRBD1. J lost 4 bases, V lost 1 base, and 4 bases had no gene match. The germline V gene has CDR1 MGHRA and CDR2 YSYEKL. The CDR3 has 15 amino acids. CDR3 sequence reads: CASSQGRGSNQPQHF. CDR3 DNA sequence: TGCGCCAGCAGCCAAGGCAGGGGGTCTAATCAGCCCCAGCATTTT.

The CDR3 nucleotides read TGTGCCAGCAGCTTATGGGGGGGTTGGAACAATGAGCAGTTCTTC. Its protein product is CASSLWGGWNNEQFF. The chain recombines TRBV7-3 with TRBJ2-1; the match to TRBD2 covers 7 bases. The junction had 6 bases not matched to a gene; V was cut back by 2 bases and J by 5 bases. CDR3 size: 15 residues. Looked up from germline, CDR1 is SGHTA and CDR2 is FQGTGA.

Here the CDR3 reads CASIQSGRNNEQFF. The CDR3 nucleotides are TGTGCCAGTATTCAGAGTGGGAGGAACAATGAGCAGTTCTTC. The rearrangement joins TRBV19 to TRBJ2-1; a possible D gene is TRBD2 (6 bases). The CDR3 runs to 14 residues. The germline V gene encodes CDR1 LNHDA and CDR2 SQIVND (reference sequence). V lost 7 bases and J 5 bases, leaving 15 bases between the germline ends.

A few counts support this clone. The chain carries TRBV4-2 and TRBJ2-3; TRBD2 matches at 12 bases. The CDR3 contains 16 residues. Germline trimming cut 1 base from V and 2 bases from J; bases unmatched to any gene: 1. Germline V gene lookup returns CDR1 LGHNA and CDR2 YNFKEQ. CDR3 bases: TGTGCCAGCAGCCAAGCTAGCGGGGGGGCCACAGATACGCAGTATTTT. Protein product: CASSQASGGATDTQYF.

This chain connects TRBV11-2 to TRBJ2-2, with 12 nucleotides matching TRBD1. There are 16 residues in the CDR3. In germline, CDR1 is SGHAT, CDR2 FQNNGV. J was trimmed by 3 bases and V by 5 bases; bases with no gene match: 4. The CDR3 here is CASSKGQGAYTGELFF. The CDR3 DNA sequence: TGTGCCAGCAGCAAGGGACAGGGGGCGTACACCGGGGAGCTGTTTTTT.

V is TRBV7-9 and J is TRBJ2-5, with D possibly being TRBD2 (6 bases). Germline values: CDR1 SEHNR, CDR2 FQNEAQ (reference sequence). The CDR3 is made up of 14 amino acids. Trimming stripped 4 bases from V and 4 bases from J, with 13 bases between. The CDR3 sequence is CASSWASVGETQYF. The CDR3 bases are TGTGCCAGCAGCTGGGCTAGCGTTGGAGAGACCCAGTACTTC.

The chain employs TRBV19 and TRBJ1-2, with a possible D match to TRBD1 (6 bases). The CDR3 loop spans 13 amino acids. V was shortened by 5 bases and J by 8 bases, with 15 bases between the two germline ends. Germline values: CDR1 LNHDA, CDR2 SQIVND (reference sequence). The CDR3 DNA is TGTGCCAGTAGTCCAGGGGCTCGCGTAGGCTACACCTTC. Translated: CASSPGARVGYTF. The variable domain in full, completed from reference TRBV19 and TRBJ1-2, reads DGGITQSPKYLFRKEGQNVTLSCEQNLNHDAMYWYRQDPGQGLRLIYYSQIVNDFQKGDIAEGYSVSREKKESFPLTVTSAQKNPTAFYLCASSPGARVGYTFGSGTRLTVV.

The chain couples TRBV7-9 to TRBJ2-2, with D tentatively TRBD1 (5 bases). The CDR3 is 16 amino acids. Trimming left V 1 base short and J 4 bases short, with 13 bases between. Per germline, CDR1 SEHNR and CDR2 FQNEAQ (reference sequence). The CDR3 loop is CASSLEVQALTGELFF. In DNA form, the CDR3 reads TGTGCCAGCAGCTTAGAGGTACAGGCACTCACCGGGGAGCTGTTTTTT.

V usage is TRBV9 and J usage is TRBJ2-7; a possible D gene is TRBD2 (6 bases). V was clipped by 2 bases and J by 4 bases, with 16 bases between them. Looked up from germline, CDR1 is SGDLS and CDR2 is YYNGEE. The CDR3 has 15 amino acids. CDR3 sequence reads: CASSVGGTVTYEQYF. CDR3 sequence (DNA): TGTGCCAGCAGCGTGGGCGGGACGGTGACATACGAGCAGTACTTC.

This clone has only one observation. The chain combines TRBV6-6 with TRBJ2-1; 12 bases map to TRBD2. CDR1 is MNHNY, CDR2 SVGAGI, per germline (reference sequence). V was clipped by 4 bases and J by 7 bases; unmatched bases: 8. The CDR3 has 16 amino acids. CDR3 sequence reads: CASSSSGRAFLNEQFF. CDR3 DNA: TGTGCCAGCAGTTCTAGCGGGAGGGCCTTTTTAAATGAGCAGTTCTTC.

This clone is a singleton in its sample. The gene calls are TRBV11-2 and TRBJ1-1, with 7 positions matching TRBD1. This CDR3 contains 12 residues. Germline V gives CDR1 SGHAT, CDR2 FQNNGV. The V segment lost 1 base and the J segment 11 bases; nucleotides outside the gene matches: 4. This CDR3 is CASSLAGGLAFF. Here the CDR3 DNA reads TGTGCCAGCAGCTTAGCAGGGGGTTTGGCTTTCTTT.

This chain links TRBV5-4 with TRBJ2-2, with 13 bases lining up with TRBD2. The CDR3 runs 16 residues. Germline CDR1 and CDR2: SGHNT and YYREEE (reference sequence). V shed 3 bases, J shed 5 bases, and the junction held 4 bases outside the gene matches. As DNA, the CDR3 is TGTGCCAGCAGCTGGGGACTAGCGGGGAGGACCGGGGAGCTGTTTTTT. Its translation is CASSWGLAGRTGELFF.

This chain uses TRBV11-1 with TRBJ2-3, with 9 bases fitting TRBD1. V shed 4 bases, J shed 1 base, and the junction held 0 bases outside the gene matches. CDR3 length equals 14 residues. Germline V lookup: CDR1 SGHAT, CDR2 FQDESV (reference sequence). The CDR3 DNA reads as TGTGCCAGCAGCTGGGACAGGGGCACAGATACGCAGTATTTT. Protein: CASSWDRGTDTQYF.

V usage is TRBV19 and J usage is TRBJ2-3, with a tentative D call TRBD2 (5 bases). The CDR3 runs 16 residues. The V end lost 7 bases, the J end lost 5 bases, and 22 bases lay between the germline ends. The germline V gene has CDR1 LNHDA and CDR2 SQIVND (reference sequence). CDR3 residues: CASTPKPGRFVDTQYF. The DNA for the CDR3 is TGTGCCAGTACCCCAAAACCGGGAAGATTTGTAGATACGCAGTATTTT.

This rearrangement joins TRBV5-6 to TRBJ2-3, with D hard to call. Trimming took 1 base from V and 1 from J, leaving 13 bases between them. This CDR3 comprises 16 residues. The germline CDR1 and CDR2 sequences are SGHDT and YYEEEE. CDR3 coding DNA: TGTGCCAGCAGCTTGACTCCTGCCGCCCGCACAGATACGCAGTATTTT. It codes for CASSLTPAARTDTQYF. Full variable domain (missing parts from reference TRBV5-6 and TRBJ2-3): DAGVTQSPTHLIKTRGQQVTLRCSPKSGHDTVSWYQQALGQGPQFIFQYYEEEERQRGNFPDRFSGHQFPNYSSELNVNALLLGDSALYLCASSLTPAARTDTQYFGPGTRLTVL.

The V and J genes are TRBV5-1 and TRBJ2-1; 8 nucleotides align to TRBD2. Germline V gene data show CDR1 as SGHRS and CDR2 as YFSETQ. Trimming removed 0 bases from V and 4 bases from J; junction bases left unmatched: 3. This CDR3 comprises 15 residues. The chain's CDR3 is CASSLASGGYNEQFF. CDR3 nucleotide sequence: TGCGCCAGCAGCTTGGCGAGCGGGGGTTACAATGAGCAGTTCTTC.

The chain couples TRBV5-4 to TRBJ1-2, with a possible D match to TRBD1 (5 bases). Germline CDR1 is SGHNT and CDR2 is YYREEE (reference sequence). The CDR3 has 13 amino acids. V shed 4 bases and J shed 5 bases, with 12 bases lying between them. DNA of the CDR3: TGTGCCAGCAGCCGAGATAAGGGGTATGGCTACACCTTC. Protein sequence: CASSRDKGYGYTF.

CDR3 in amino acids: CASRIGGQGPSPLHF. CDR3 coding DNA: TGTGCCAGCAGAATCGGTGGACAGGGACCTTCACCCCTCCACTTT. The chain combines TRBV11-2 with TRBJ1-6; 8 nucleotides line up with TRBD1. Germline V gives CDR1 SGHAT, CDR2 FQNNGV. The V gene end was trimmed by 6 bases and the J gene end by 9 bases; junction bases not matched to a gene: 10. The CDR3 runs to 15 residues.

V gene TRBV7-3 combines with J gene TRBJ2-7, with TRBD1 matching 9 bases. The CDR3 loop spans 17 amino acids. V dropped 5 bases and J dropped 5; count of bases not matched to a gene: 16. From germline, CDR1 is SGHTA and CDR2 FQGTGA. CDR3: CASSRTSPGQGNHEQYF. The CDR3, as DNA: TGTGCCAGCAGCCGAACCTCGCCGGGACAGGGTAACCACGAGCAGTACTTC. The full variable domain, completed using reference TRBV7-3 and TRBJ2-7, is GAGVSQTPSNKVTEKGKYVELRCDPISGHTALYWYRQSLGQGPEFLIYFQGTGAADDSGLPNDRFFAVRPEGSVSTLKIQRTERGDSAVYLCASSRTSPGQGNHEQYFGPGTRLTVT.